This TCR beta chain was observed in a study of shared clonotypes between healthy human individuals. Naive CD8 isolation took CD45RO-negative cells positively selected for CCR7 and excluded terminally differentiated effector memory CD45RA+ cells. Comments on this clone: Its antigen is undetermined. This specimen includes other DNA sequences encoding the same CDR3.

CDR1 is SGHDT, CDR2 YYEEEE, per germline. Trimming at V came to 0 bases and at J to 1 base, leaving 4 bases not matched to a gene. The CDR3 is made up of 15 amino acids. Points from the study as a whole: Generation probabilities of non-shared clonotypes were lower (relative to those shared by all four donors). Naive subsets generally exceeded memory subsets in estimated richness.

The assay was carried out at the deep level. The protocol was immunoSEQ multiplex PCR, while the TCRdb copy is restricted to in-frame clones and leaves out a portion. The repertoire holds millions of clones, with around 96% as singletons. The sequenced material came from naive CD8+ T cells sorted from blood. This clonotype was obtained from a man aged 18 to 29 in good health. The gene calls are TRBV5-6 and TRBJ2-7; 7 bases agree with TRBD1. The CDR3 DNA reads as TGTGCCAGCAGCTTGGGACAGGGATGGTCCTACGAGCAGTACTTC. It translates to CASSLGQGWSYEQYF.